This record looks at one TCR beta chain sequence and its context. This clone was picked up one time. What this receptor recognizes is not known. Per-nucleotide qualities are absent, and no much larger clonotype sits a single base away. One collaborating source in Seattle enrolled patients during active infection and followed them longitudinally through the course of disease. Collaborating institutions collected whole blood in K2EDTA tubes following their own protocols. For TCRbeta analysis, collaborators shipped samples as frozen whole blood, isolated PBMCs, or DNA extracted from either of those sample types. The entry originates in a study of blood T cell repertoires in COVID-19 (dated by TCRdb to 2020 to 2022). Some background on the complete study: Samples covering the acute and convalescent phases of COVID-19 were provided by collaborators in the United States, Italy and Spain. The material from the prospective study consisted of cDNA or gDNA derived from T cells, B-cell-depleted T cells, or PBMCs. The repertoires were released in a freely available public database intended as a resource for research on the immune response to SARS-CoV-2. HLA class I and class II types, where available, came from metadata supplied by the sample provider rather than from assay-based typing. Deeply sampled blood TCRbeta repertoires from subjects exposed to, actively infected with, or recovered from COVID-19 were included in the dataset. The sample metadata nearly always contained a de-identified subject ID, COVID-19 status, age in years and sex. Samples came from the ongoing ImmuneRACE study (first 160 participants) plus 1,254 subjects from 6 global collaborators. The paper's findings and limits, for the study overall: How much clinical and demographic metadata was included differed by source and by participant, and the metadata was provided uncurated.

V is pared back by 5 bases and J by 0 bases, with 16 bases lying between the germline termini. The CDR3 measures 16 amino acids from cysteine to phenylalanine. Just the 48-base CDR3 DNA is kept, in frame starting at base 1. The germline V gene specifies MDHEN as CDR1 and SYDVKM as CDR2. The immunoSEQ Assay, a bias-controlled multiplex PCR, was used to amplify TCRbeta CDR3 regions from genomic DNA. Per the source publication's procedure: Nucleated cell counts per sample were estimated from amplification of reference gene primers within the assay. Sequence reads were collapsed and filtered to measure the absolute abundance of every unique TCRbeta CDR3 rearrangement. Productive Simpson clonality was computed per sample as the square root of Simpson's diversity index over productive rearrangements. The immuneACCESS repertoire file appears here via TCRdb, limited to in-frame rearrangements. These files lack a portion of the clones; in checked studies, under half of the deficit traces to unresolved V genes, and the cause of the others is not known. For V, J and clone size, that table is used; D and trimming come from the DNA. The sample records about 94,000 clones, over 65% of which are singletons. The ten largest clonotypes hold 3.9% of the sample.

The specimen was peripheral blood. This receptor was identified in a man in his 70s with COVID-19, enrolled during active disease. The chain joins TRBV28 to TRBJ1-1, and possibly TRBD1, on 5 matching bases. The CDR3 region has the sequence CASSPGTGDLNTEAFF. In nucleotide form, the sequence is TGTGCCAGCAGTCCGGGGACGGGAGACCTGAACACTGAAGCTTTCTTT.